The rows below give T cell receptor beta chains drawn from one sample of a study of T cell responses to AZD1222 COVID-19 vaccine. Sequencing used immunoSEQ multiplex PCR; TCRdb keeps in-frame clones, though not all of them. The sample contains around 150,000 clones, around 85% of which appear only once. The specimen was peripheral blood, collected 28 days after the second dose of the MenACWY control vaccine. The receptors originated from an adult who received the MenACWY meningococcal vaccine as a control. CDR3s include the opening cysteine and the closing phenylalanine or tryptophan. D genes are given only for firm matches. Not every row has a clone size; where given, it reads once, few, many or a size class.

TRBV29-1	.	.	TRBJ2-3	CSVEVGGTHTQYF	TGCAGCGTTGAAGTGGGGGGCACACATACGCAGTATTTT
TRBV11-3	.	.	TRBJ1-1	CASSLGRAEAFF	TGTGCCAGCAGCTTAGGTCGCGCTGAAGCTTTCTTT
TRBV28	.	TRBD1	TRBJ1-2	CAAGGAGAVRNYGYTF	TGTGCCGCAGGGGGGGCGGGGGCAGTTCGTAACTATGGCTACACCTTC
TRBV5-6	.	.	TRBJ2-2	CASSKAGSGTGELFF	TGTGCCAGCAGCAAGGCAGGGTCCGGCACCGGGGAGCTGTTTTTT
TRBV30	.	.	TRBJ1-2	CAWRGGFGTNYGYTF	TGTGCCTGGAGGGGTGGTTTCGGGACTAACTATGGCTACACCTTC
TRBV12-3/TRBV12-4	few	TRBD1	TRBJ1-2	CASSDRDSYGYTF	TGTGCCAGCAGTGACAGGGATTCCTATGGCTACACCTTC
TRBV30	.	.	TRBJ1-2	CAWRSDQGNYGYTF	TGTGCCTGGAGGAGTGACCAGGGTAACTATGGCTACACCTTC
TRBV27	.	.	TRBJ1-5	CASSSGSPGVGSNQPQHF	TGTGCCAGCAGTTCGGGATCTCCCGGGGTTGGAAGCAATCAGCCCCAGCATTTT
TRBV7-9	.	TRBD2	TRBJ2-5	CASSFRLAAGETQYF	TGTGCCAGCAGCTTCAGACTAGCGGCGGGAGAGACCCAGTACTTC
TRBV7-2	.	.	TRBJ2-2	CASRTALGGRNTGELFF	TGTGCCAGCAGAACAGCGCTAGGAGGGAGGAACACCGGGGAGCTGTTTTTT
TRBV24-1	.	.	TRBJ1-2	CATSDARGGPYGYTF	TGTGCCACCAGTGATGCGCGGGGGGGCCCCTATGGCTACACCTTC
TRBV6-5	.	.	TRBJ2-1	CASSPISWDEQFF	TGTGCCAGCAGTCCGATATCTTGGGATGAGCAGTTCTTC
TRBV28	.	TRBD1	TRBJ1-2	CASSSLGTGYYGYTF	TGTGCCAGCAGTTCCCTAGGGACAGGCTACTATGGCTACACCTTC
TRBV27	.	.	TRBJ2-6	CASSSRGAGANVLTF	TGTGCCAGCAGTTCCCGCGGGGCTGGGGCCAACGTCCTGACTTTC
TRBV28	.	.	TRBJ1-1	CASIGWDTEAFF	TGTGCCAGCATCGGGTGGGACACTGAAGCTTTCTTT
TRBV29-1	.	.	TRBJ2-7	CSVGGQGIRYEQYF	TGCAGCGTGGGAGGCCAGGGGATAAGGTACGAGCAGTACTTC